This TCR beta chain was captured in a study of Ad26.COV2.S vaccination and SARS-CoV-2 variants. Background on the study: Dosing was one shot or two shots 56 days apart.

Assay used: immunoSEQ multiplex PCR; TCRdb lists only in-frame clones, some missing. The table has 300,000 to 400,000 clones, around 84% seen once. The CDR3 covers 14 residues. The germline gives CDR1 ENHRY, CDR2 SYGVKD. J gave up 2 bases and V 5 bases, and 2 bases lay outside the gene matches. Treatment: roughly 20 received Ad26.COV2.S at low or high dose, single or two shots; about 5 received placebo; per-sample allocation not given. Following the first vaccine or placebo injection, samples were taken on day 63. Boston provided a donor who was an adult aged 18-55 years. This receptor was taken from a person aged 18-65 years who received the Ad26.COV2.S COVID-19 vaccine or a placebo. The material sequenced was peripheral blood, taken in a trial of Ad26.COV2.S vaccine versus placebo. This chain connects TRBV10-3 to TRBJ2-2; 7 nucleotides agree with TRBD1. In nucleotides, the CDR3 is TGTGCCATCAGTCGGGACAGTAACACCGGGGAGCTGTTTTTT. Encoded protein: CAISRDSNTGELFF.